Below, 12 T cell receptor beta chains from the same sample are listed, as sequenced in a study of cytomegalovirus exposure and HLA in healthy donors. The method was immunoSEQ multiplex PCR; TCRdb's version includes in-frame clones alone and lacks a portion of them. Of more than 250,000 clones in the sample, around 87% were seen once. Sequencing was performed on PBMCs. Receptors were obtained from a woman in her 30s in good health and CMV-seropositive.

This chain joins TRBV19 and TRBJ2-7, with D unclear. Trimming left V 3 bases short and J 3 bases short, with 15 bases between. The germline V gene has CDR1 LNHDA and CDR2 SQIVND (reference sequence). The CDR3 consists of 15 residues. The CDR3 DNA reads as TGTGCCAGTAGTATTCAGCCATCGTCCTACTACGAGCAGTACTTC. It codes for CASSIQPSSYYEQYF.

V usage is TRBV29-1 and J usage is TRBJ2-7, with 10 positions matching TRBD1. V was clipped by 7 bases and J by 0 bases; unmatched bases: 3. In germline, CDR1 is SQVTM, CDR2 ANQGSEA. There are 13 residues in the CDR3. The DNA for the CDR3 is TGCAGCGGGGGACAGGGGAGCTCCTACGAGCAGTACTTC. Amino acids: CSGGQGSSYEQYF.

V usage is TRBV27 and J usage is TRBJ2-1, with D possibly matching TRBD1 (6 bases). The germline V gene has CDR1 MNHEY and CDR2 SMNVEV (reference sequence). Trimming removed 9 bases from V and 0 bases from J, with 15 bases in between. The CDR3 is 15 amino acids. CDR3 protein: CASIATGRSYNEQFF. CDR3 coding DNA: TGTGCCAGTATAGCGACAGGCCGCTCCTACAATGAGCAGTTCTTC.

The chain links TRBV18 to TRBJ1-1; D ambiguous. V shed 5 bases and J shed 1 base, with 11 bases lying between them. The CDR3 has 14 amino acids. CDR1 KGHSH and CDR2 LQKENI come from the germline V gene. CDR3 nucleotide sequence: TGTGCCAGCTCAAGTCAGTGGGAGAACACTGAAGCTTTCTTT. It yields the protein CASSSQWENTEAFF.

The V call is TRBV6-1, the J call TRBJ2-7; weak D call: TRBD2 (6 bases). The V end was cut by 1 base, the J end by 0 bases, with 13 bases between. CDR3 length equals 16 residues. Germline assignment: CDR1 MNHNS and CDR2 SASEGT. Written as DNA, the CDR3 is TGTGCCAGCAGTGAAGGATTAGCGGCCCTCTCCTACGAGCAGTACTTC. Residues: CASSEGLAALSYEQYF.

V and J are TRBV18 and TRBJ1-5, with D perhaps matching TRBD1 (6 bases). The CDR3 has 17 residues. CDR1 KGHSH and CDR2 LQKENI come from the germline V gene. Trimming stripped 2 bases from V and 0 bases from J, with 14 bases between. The DNA for the CDR3 is TGTGCCAGCTCACCAAGTTCCACAGGGCATAGCAATCAGCCCCAGCATTTT. Translated: CASSPSSTGHSNQPQHF. Drawing the rest from reference TRBV18 and TRBJ1-5, the complete variable domain is NAGVMQNPRHLVRRRGQEARLRCSPMKGHSHVYWYRQLPEEGLKFMVYLQKENIIDESGMPKERFSAEFPKEGPSILRIQQVVRGDSAAYFCASSPSSTGHSNQPQHFGDGTRLSIL.

This chain connects TRBV30 to TRBJ2-1; D unclear. V was shortened by 0 bases and J by 9 bases, with 9 bases between the two germline ends. This CDR3 is built from 12 residues. The germline V gene has CDR1 GTSNPN and CDR2 SVGIG (reference sequence). CDR3 DNA: TGTGCCTGGAGTGTAGGGTCGGTTGAGCAGTTCTTC. Protein product: CAWSVGSVEQFF.

As for this clone: The same CDR3 is also encoded by other DNA sequences in this sample. This chain links TRBV15 with TRBJ2-7; the D is unclear. V lost 3 bases and J lost 4, with 4 bases in between. The CDR3 length is 11 residues. Germline V CDR1 and CDR2: LNHNV, YYDKDF (reference sequence). The CDR3 bases are TGTGCCACCAGCAGGGGATACGAGCAGTACTTC. It codes for CATSRGYEQYF.

The chain uses TRBV4-3 and TRBJ2-2, with TRBD1 identical over 8 bases. Trimming cost V 4 bases and J 2 bases; bases outside gene matches: 3. Germline CDR1 and CDR2: LGHNA and YSLEER. This CDR3 has 15 residues. This chain's CDR3 is CASSRGQGNTGELFF. The CDR3, as DNA: TGCGCCAGCAGCCGAGGACAGGGAAACACCGGGGAGCTGTTTTTT.

The CDR3 region is CASSLGGTTVYDTQYF. Here the CDR3 DNA reads TGCGCCAGCAGCTTGGGTGGGACTACCGTTTATGATACGCAGTATTTT. This sequence joins TRBV5-1 and TRBJ2-3, with 7 bases matching TRBD2. The CDR3 loop spans 16 amino acids. J lost 6 bases, V lost 0 bases, and 10 bases had no gene match. The germline V gene encodes CDR1 SGHRS and CDR2 YFSETQ.

V and J are TRBV10-3 and TRBJ1-4, with D hard to call. The germline gives CDR1 ENHRY, CDR2 SYGVKD. V was pared by 8 bases and J by 5 bases, with 15 bases between. CDR3 size: 14 residues. The CDR3 reads CAIGSREGNEKLFF. As DNA, the CDR3 is TGTGCCATCGGCAGCCGGGAGGGCAATGAAAAACTGTTTTTT.

V is TRBV4-1 and J is TRBJ1-2, with 7 nucleotides matching TRBD1. CDR3 length: 13 residues. Germline CDR1 and CDR2: MGHRA and YSYEKL. The V and J ends lost 0 bases and 7 bases, in that order; junction bases with no gene match: 2. For the CDR3, the DNA is TGCGCCAGCAGCCAAGAACAGGGGTTTGGCTACACCTTC. Its translation is CASSQEQGFGYTF.